Below are 17 T cell receptor beta chains sequenced from a single sample in a study of T cell repertoires in cytomegalovirus infection. One entry per CDR3 protein, called by TCRdb with MiXCR from the reads. The data contain about 150,000 distinct CDR3 sequences, around 24% of them singletons. Sequencing was performed on PBMCs. The source is a human donor in good health (CMV status not recorded). Some clones in this sample may be carry-over from other donors' samples.

In DNA, the CDR3 is TGCAGCGCCGGGGGGGGTTCCGCGGGAACTGAAGCTTTCTTT. Translated: CSAGGGSAGTEAFF. The chain recombines TRBV29-1 with TRBJ1-1; TRBD1 is a possible D gene (5 bases). The V and J ends lost 7 bases and 5 bases respectively, with 20 bases between them. CDR1 is SQVTM and CDR2 is ANQGSEA in the germline V gene. CDR3 length equals 14 residues.

The chain uses TRBV10-3 and TRBJ1-2; tentative D call: TRBD1 (5 bases). Germline-derived CDR1 and CDR2 are ENHRY and SYGVKD. The CDR3 covers 13 residues. Between the trimmed V and J ends, which lost 10 bases and 4 bases, there was a span of 16 bases. The CDR3 region has the DNA TGTGCCACCCACGGCGGGGGAGGCTATGGCTACACCTTC. This sequence encodes CATHGGGGYGYTF.

This clonotype was seen a single time. The V gene is TRBV7-9, the J gene TRBJ1-2, with no clear D. Germline CDR1 and CDR2: SEHNR and FQNEAQ (reference sequence). V lost 4 bases, J lost 5 bases, and 20 bases lay in between. The CDR3 length is 16 residues. The CDR3 is CASSSGLLGGVYGYTF. In DNA form, the CDR3 reads TGTGCCAGCAGCTCCGGACTTCTGGGCGGAGTATATGGCTACACCTTC.

This clonotype showed up just once. This rearrangement joins TRBV7-6 to TRBJ2-1; TRBD2 aligns across 13 bases. CDR3 length: 18 amino acids. In germline, CDR1 is SGHVS, CDR2 FNYEAQ. V gave up 5 bases and J gave up 0 bases; unmatched junction bases: 7. The DNA for the CDR3 is TGTGCCAGCAGCGCCGGGACTAGCGGGATTCGCTCCTACAATGAGCAGTTCTTC. It specifies CASSAGTSGIRSYNEQFF.

This clonotype was seen more than once but under ten times. This chain's CDR3 is CASSYYDRVEEKLFF. DNA of the CDR3: TGTGCCAGCAGTTACTATGACAGGGTGGAAGAAAAACTGTTTTTT. The rearrangement uses TRBV6-2 or TRBV6-3 and TRBJ1-4; TRBD1 matches 7 bases. V lost 1 base to trimming and J lost 8 bases; unmatched junction nucleotides: 7. This CDR3 region has 15 residues. Germline V gives CDR1 MNHEY, CDR2 SVGEGT.

This chain connects TRBV14 to TRBJ2-7; D remains unclear. The ends were cut back, 4 bases at V and 5 bases at J, with 12 bases in the middle. The CDR3 covers 13 residues. Germline V CDR1 and CDR2: SGHDN, FVKESK. The CDR3 spells CASSLNRVNEQYF. Written as DNA, the CDR3 is TGTGCCAGCAGCCTTAACCGAGTGAACGAGCAGTACTTC.

This clonotype turned up a few times. The V and J genes are TRBV7-2 and TRBJ2-5; tentatively, D is TRBD2 (5 bases). Germline V gene lookup returns CDR1 SGHTA and CDR2 FQGNSA. V gave up 5 bases and J gave up 5 bases, with 12 bases separating them. This CDR3 comprises 13 residues. CDR3 coding DNA: TGTGCCAGCAGCCCTAGCCCGGGGGAGACCCAGTACTTC. It yields the protein CASSPSPGETQYF.

This clonotype was counted many times. The chain uses TRBV7-2 and TRBJ2-7; D is perhaps TRBD2 (6 bases). This CDR3 has 14 residues. The V gene's germline CDR1 is SGHTA and CDR2 FQGNSA. The ends were cut back, 0 bases at V and 3 bases at J, with 9 bases in the middle. The CDR3 sequence: CASSLADYYYEQYF. In DNA form, the CDR3 reads TGTGCCAGCAGCTTAGCGGACTACTACTACGAGCAGTACTTC. Full variable domain (remainder filled in from reference TRBV7-2 and TRBJ2-7): GAGVSQSPSNKVTEKGKDVELRCDPISGHTALYWYRQSLGQGLEFLIYFQGNSAPDKSGLPSDRFSAERTGGSVSTLTIQRTQQEDSAVYLCASSLADYYYEQYFGPGTRLTVT.

The chain links TRBV28 to TRBJ1-6, with no clear D. V lost 3 bases and J 8 bases, leaving 11 bases between the germline ends. Germline CDR1 is MDHEN and CDR2 is SYDVKM. The CDR3 has 14 amino acids. The CDR3 coding sequence is TGTGCCAGCAGTTTGGACCCCCGGTATTCACCCCTCCACTTT. This encodes CASSLDPRYSPLHF.

In DNA form, the CDR3 reads TGTGCCAGCAGCTTAGGAGTCGGGGTAGCGGGACGGGAGACCCAGTACTTC. Amino acid sequence: CASSLGVGVAGRETQYF. V and J are TRBV7-2 and TRBJ2-5, with 8 bases matching TRBD2. The CDR3 consists of 17 residues. The germline V gene encodes CDR1 SGHTA and CDR2 FQGNSA. The ends lost 1 base at V and 5 bases at J; junction bases unmatched: 12. The full variable domain, its missing parts supplied by reference TRBV7-2 and TRBJ2-5, is GAGVSQSPSNKVTEKGKDVELRCDPISGHTALYWYRQSLGQGLEFLIYFQGNSAPDKSGLPSDRFSAERTGGSVSTLTIQRTQQEDSAVYLCASSLGVGVAGRETQYFGPGTRLLVL.

CDR3 bases: TGCAGCGTTATGGGGGGACGGGAAAAACTGTTTTTT. It translates to CSVMGGREKLFF. The chain has TRBV29-1 and TRBJ1-4; perhaps TRBD1 as D (5 bases). CDR3 size: 12 residues. CDR1 is SQVTM, CDR2 ANQGSEA, per germline. V dropped 5 bases and J dropped 8 bases, with 12 bases sitting between them.

This clonotype was observed a handful of times. The genes are TRBV28 and TRBJ1-4; 10 nucleotides line up with TRBD1. Germline V gene data show CDR1 as MDHEN and CDR2 as SYDVKM. With V trimmed by 4 bases and J by 8 bases, 10 bases remained unmatched. The CDR3 covers 16 residues. This CDR3 reads CASSSDSGTGVEKLFF. The CDR3 nucleotides are TGTGCCAGCAGTTCGGACTCCGGGACAGGGGTCGAAAAACTGTTTTTT. The full variable domain, with the rest looked up from reference TRBV28 and TRBJ1-4, is DVKVTQSSRYLVKRTGEKVFLECVQDMDHENMFWYRQDPGLGLRLIYFSYDVKMKEKGDIPEGYSVSREKKERFSLILESASTNQTSMYLCASSSDSGTGVEKLFFGSGTQLSVL.

The rearrangement uses TRBV27 and TRBJ2-2; D remains unclear. The germline V and J ends were trimmed by 8 bases and 7 bases, with 8 bases remaining between them. Germline CDR1 and CDR2: MNHEY and SMNVEV (reference sequence). The CDR3 is 11 amino acids. The CDR3 spells CASHRGGELFF. Written as DNA, the CDR3 is TGTGCCAGCCACAGAGGCGGGGAGCTGTTTTTT.

The J gene is TRBJ2-1, the V gene TRBV6-1; D gene uncertain. Germline V gene data show CDR1 as MNHNS and CDR2 as SASEGT. V was pared by 0 bases and J by 7 bases, with 7 bases between. The CDR3 consists of 13 residues. CDR3 coding DNA: TGTGCCAGCAGTGAAGCAGGGCAGAATGAGCAGTTCTTC. It translates to CASSEAGQNEQFF.

This clonotype was counted many times. The chain has TRBV28 and TRBJ1-1; unclear D gene. The CDR3 spans 12 residues. Germline loops: CDR1 MDHEN, CDR2 SYDVKM. The V end was cut by 6 bases, the J end by 4 bases, with 9 bases between. CDR3 loop: CASSPLGTEAFF. The DNA of the CDR3 is TGTGCCAGCAGCCCCTTGGGCACTGAAGCTTTCTTT.

This clonotype was detected once. The rearrangement joins TRBV14 to TRBJ2-7, with D unresolved. Trimming cost V 2 bases and J 4 bases, with 12 bases left between them. Per the germline V gene, CDR1 is SGHDN and CDR2 is FVKESK. CDR3 length: 14 residues. CDR3 loop: CASSQPGAYYEQYF. The CDR3 DNA reads TGTGCCAGCAGCCAACCGGGCGCCTATTACGAGCAGTACTTC. Full variable domain (outside the CDR3, taken from reference TRBV14 and TRBJ2-7): EAGVTQFPSHSVIEKGQTVTLRCDPISGHDNLYWYRRVMGKEIKFLLHFVKESKQDESGMPNNRFLAERTGGTYSTLKVQPAELEDSGVYFCASSQPGAYYEQYFGPGTRLTVT.

The chain is built from TRBV6-6 and TRBJ1-2; D uncertain. This CDR3 has 15 amino acids. V was clipped by 0 bases and J by 0 bases, with 8 bases between them. CDR1 is MNHNY, CDR2 SVGAGI, per germline (reference sequence). CDR3 amino acids: CASSYSGQTNYGYTF. The DNA for the CDR3 is TGTGCCAGCAGTTACTCTGGGCAGACTAACTATGGCTACACCTTC.